A selection of T cell receptor beta chains follows, all from one sample in a study of shared clonotypes between healthy human individuals. Sequenced by immunoSEQ multiplex PCR; TCRdb stores in-frame clones only, minus some. The sample consists of 2 million to 3 million clones, 93% of them appearing once. The sequenced material came from naive CD4+ T cells from PBMCs. These receptors came from a man aged 18 to 35 in good health. Some clones in this sample may be carry-over from other donors' samples. Both conserved end residues are part of each CDR3. Fields, in order: clone size, V gene, J gene, D gene, CDR3 protein, CDR3 DNA. The D gene is left open where the match is weak. Only some rows state a clone size, as once, few, many or a class for expanded clones.

few	TRBV5-4	TRBJ2-7	NA	CASSLSHEQYF	TGTGCCAGCAGCTTAAGCCACGAGCAGTACTTC
NA	TRBV5-1	TRBJ2-2	NA	CASSLDSSNTGELFF	TGCGCCAGCAGCTTGGATTCTAGTAACACCGGGGAGCTGTTTTTT
NA	TRBV19	TRBJ2-1	NA	CATNQRPGSNNEQFF	TGTGCCACTAACCAGCGGCCAGGGTCCAACAATGAGCAGTTCTTC
NA	TRBV7-8	TRBJ1-3	NA	CASSFPRGGGQGNTIYF	TGTGCCAGCAGCTTCCCCCGAGGGGGAGGGCAAGGAAACACCATATATTTT
NA	TRBV6-6	TRBJ1-1	TRBD1	CASSSRTGGEAFF	TGTGCCAGCAGTTCGCGGACAGGGGGAGAAGCTTTCTTT
NA	TRBV7-2	TRBJ2-5	NA	CASSPGPRETQYF	TGTGCCAGCAGCCCGGGACCCCGGGAGACCCAGTACTTC
NA	TRBV10-2	TRBJ2-7	NA	CASREYPGAYEQYF	TGCGCCAGCAGAGAATATCCGGGGGCCTACGAGCAGTACTTC
NA	TRBV11-2	TRBJ2-1	TRBD1	CASSLVGQGYNEQFF	TGTGCCAGCAGCTTAGTCGGACAGGGTTACAATGAGCAGTTCTTC
NA	TRBV28	TRBJ2-1	NA	CASSPTFRYEQFF	TGTGCCAGCAGTCCCACATTTCGGTATGAGCAGTTCTTC
NA	TRBV27	TRBJ2-1	TRBD2	CASSPRLPSGSKYNEQFF	TGTGCCAGCAGTCCACGTCTCCCGAGCGGGAGTAAGTACAATGAGCAGTTCTTC
NA	TRBV5-1	TRBJ2-7	NA	CASSLEMASVDEQYF	TGCGCCAGCAGCTTGGAAATGGCTAGCGTGGACGAGCAGTACTTC
NA	TRBV5-1	TRBJ2-1	NA	CASSLNRVPTSSEQFF	TGCGCCAGCAGCTTGAACCGGGTCCCTACTTCCTCTGAGCAGTTCTTC
NA	TRBV28	TRBJ1-1	NA	CASSLGGVNTEAFF	TGTGCCAGCAGTTTGGGTGGAGTGAACACTGAAGCTTTCTTT
NA	TRBV6-6	TRBJ1-1	TRBD1	CASSSLGQGTEAFF	TGTGCCAGCAGTTCCCTTGGACAGGGCACTGAAGCTTTCTTT
NA	TRBV2	TRBJ1-6	NA	CASNQNNSPLHF	TGTGCCAGCAATCAGAATAATTCACCCCTCCACTTT
NA	TRBV2	TRBJ2-3	NA	CASSPADTQYF	TGTGCCAGCAGTCCCGCAGATACACAGTATTTT
NA	TRBV5-1	TRBJ1-2	NA	CASSLGKDSYSNYGYTF	TGCGCCAGCAGCTTGGGGAAGGACAGTTATTCTAACTATGGCTACACCTTC
once	TRBV18	TRBJ2-7	NA	CASSPPGEQYF	TGTGCCAGCTCACCTCCGGGGGAGCAGTACTTC
NA	TRBV5-1	TRBJ2-2	TRBD1	CASSPNPGTVTGELFF	TGCGCCAGCAGCCCAAATCCCGGGACAGTAACCGGGGAGCTGTTTTTT
NA	TRBV5-1	TRBJ1-1	NA	CASSLDPRNTEAFF	TGCGCCAGCAGCCTGGACCCGCGGAACACTGAAGCTTTCTTT